Listed below are T cell receptor beta chains from one sample, sequenced in a study of T-cell memory formation after mild COVID-19. TCRdb redid the calling of the 5' RACE reads with MiXCR, one entry per CDR3 protein. The top ten clones hold roughly 24% of a sample with 250,000 to 300,000 distinct CDR3 sequences, around 16% of them seen once. Material: PBMCs or a T cell subset sorted from them (not recorded which). Every receptor here comes from a man younger than 35 who had mild COVID-19 (a few samples of this study predate the infection). Cell type and time point are not known. CDR3s include the opening cysteine and the closing phenylalanine or tryptophan. Each record gives: CDR3 protein, CDR3 DNA, clone size, J gene, D gene, V gene, CDR3 length. D genes are given only for firm matches. Expanded clones get a size class; other rows say once, few or many, or leave the size out.

cdr3_aa: CASSVHSSPTYYGYTF
cdr3_nt: TGTGCCAGCAGCGTACACAGCTCCCCGACTTACTATGGCTACACCTTC
clone_size: .
j_call: TRBJ1-2
d_call: .
v_call: TRBV9
cdr3_length: 16

cdr3_aa: CATSRGGAGGSETQYF
cdr3_nt: TGTGCCACCAGCAGAGGGGGAGCGGGGGGATCAGAGACCCAGTACTTC
clone_size: few
j_call: TRBJ2-5
d_call: TRBD2
v_call: TRBV15
cdr3_length: 16

cdr3_aa: CASRSDNEQFF
cdr3_nt: TGCGCCAGCAGATCCGACAATGAGCAGTTCTTC
clone_size: .
j_call: TRBJ2-1
d_call: .
v_call: TRBV10-2
cdr3_length: 11

cdr3_aa: CASSQLGRGSIIGYGYTF
cdr3_nt: TGCGCCAGCAGCCAACTCGGGCGCGGGTCGATAATTGGCTATGGCTACACCTTC
clone_size: few
j_call: TRBJ1-2
d_call: .
v_call: TRBV4-3
cdr3_length: 18

cdr3_aa: CASSQGTGYTEAFF
cdr3_nt: TGTGCCAGCAGCCAGGGAACAGGGTACACTGAAGCTTTCTTT
clone_size: .
j_call: TRBJ1-1
d_call: .
v_call: TRBV4-2
cdr3_length: 14

cdr3_aa: CASSAGLAGMKTQYF
cdr3_nt: TGTGCCAGCAGTGCCGGACTAGCGGGGATGAAGACCCAGTACTTC
clone_size: .
j_call: TRBJ2-5
d_call: TRBD2
v_call: TRBV12-3/TRBV12-4
cdr3_length: 15

cdr3_aa: CASSPPAETQYF
cdr3_nt: TGTGCCAGCTCTCCCCCTGCAGAGACCCAGTACTTC
clone_size: many
j_call: TRBJ2-5
d_call: .
v_call: TRBV12-3/TRBV12-4
cdr3_length: 12

cdr3_aa: CASSPSWENYGYTF
cdr3_nt: TGTGCCAGCAGTCCCTCGTGGGAGAACTATGGCTACACCTTC
clone_size: .
j_call: TRBJ1-2
d_call: .
v_call: TRBV27
cdr3_length: 14

cdr3_aa: CASSAGGAGKTQYF
cdr3_nt: TGTGCCAGCAGCGCCGGGGGGGCAGGGAAGACCCAGTACTTC
clone_size: .
j_call: TRBJ2-5
d_call: TRBD2
v_call: TRBV6-5
cdr3_length: 14

cdr3_aa: CSVEGLNTEAFF
cdr3_nt: TGCAGCGTTGAAGGCCTTAACACTGAAGCTTTCTTT
clone_size: few
j_call: TRBJ1-1
d_call: .
v_call: TRBV29-1
cdr3_length: 12

cdr3_aa: CASSEAHRGPQGPQHF
cdr3_nt: TGTGCCAGCAGTGAAGCCCACAGGGGGCCGCAGGGGCCCCAGCATTTT
clone_size: .
j_call: TRBJ1-5
d_call: TRBD1
v_call: TRBV2
cdr3_length: 16

cdr3_aa: CASSDGTAREAFF
cdr3_nt: TGTGCCAGCAGCGATGGGACAGCGAGAGAAGCTTTCTTT
clone_size: many
j_call: TRBJ1-1
d_call: TRBD1
v_call: TRBV6-2/TRBV6-3
cdr3_length: 13

cdr3_aa: CASSPPRTRSSYEQYF
cdr3_nt: TGTGCCAGCTCACCACCGAGGACTAGGAGCTCCTACGAGCAGTACTTC
clone_size: .
j_call: TRBJ2-7
d_call: TRBD2
v_call: TRBV18
cdr3_length: 16

cdr3_aa: CASSLISYNEQFF
cdr3_nt: TGCGCCAGCAGCTTGATCTCCTACAATGAGCAGTTCTTC
clone_size: .
j_call: TRBJ2-1
d_call: .
v_call: TRBV5-1
cdr3_length: 13

cdr3_aa: CSAQPPTSGGPLRTDTQYF
cdr3_nt: TGCAGTGCCCAGCCACCAACTAGCGGCGGACCCCTACGCACAGATACGCAGTATTTT
clone_size: few
j_call: TRBJ2-3
d_call: TRBD2
v_call: TRBV20-1
cdr3_length: 19

cdr3_aa: CATLAPGDRLNTEAFF
cdr3_nt: TGTGCCACCTTGGCCCCAGGTGACAGACTTAACACTGAAGCTTTCTTT
clone_size: few
j_call: TRBJ1-1
d_call: .
v_call: TRBV10-3
cdr3_length: 16

cdr3_aa: CASSLAGTPGETQYF
cdr3_nt: TGTGCCAGCAGTCTGGCAGGGACCCCGGGGGAGACCCAGTACTTC
clone_size: .
j_call: TRBJ2-5
d_call: .
v_call: TRBV7-9
cdr3_length: 15

cdr3_aa: CASSPKWGANEKLFF
cdr3_nt: TGCGCCAGCAGCCCCAAATGGGGGGCTAATGAAAAACTGTTTTTT
clone_size: few
j_call: TRBJ1-4
d_call: .
v_call: TRBV4-1
cdr3_length: 15

cdr3_aa: CASRVTGNNEQFF
cdr3_nt: TGTGCCAGCAGGGTGACAGGGAACAATGAGCAGTTCTTC
clone_size: .
j_call: TRBJ2-1
d_call: TRBD1
v_call: TRBV2
cdr3_length: 13

cdr3_aa: CASSLDRGQGNIQYF
cdr3_nt: TGCGCCAGCAGCTTGGACAGGGGGCAGGGAAACATTCAGTACTTC
clone_size: .
j_call: TRBJ2-4
d_call: TRBD1
v_call: TRBV5-1
cdr3_length: 15

cdr3_aa: CASSPSGGASYNEQFF
cdr3_nt: TGTGCCAGCAGTCCTAGCGGGGGGGCCTCCTACAATGAGCAGTTCTTC
clone_size: .
j_call: TRBJ2-1
d_call: TRBD2
v_call: TRBV9
cdr3_length: 16

cdr3_aa: CASSLQGGNSPLHF
cdr3_nt: TGTGCCAGCAGTCTACAGGGAGGAAATTCACCCCTCCACTTT
clone_size: .
j_call: TRBJ1-6
d_call: .
v_call: TRBV12-3/TRBV12-4
cdr3_length: 14

cdr3_aa: CASSPPDGGETQYF
cdr3_nt: TGCGCCAGCAGCCCCCCGGACGGTGGAGAGACCCAGTACTTC
clone_size: few
j_call: TRBJ2-5
d_call: .
v_call: TRBV5-1
cdr3_length: 14

cdr3_aa: CASSQTTGVTDEQFF
cdr3_nt: TGCGCCAGCAGCCAGACGACAGGGGTAACTGATGAGCAGTTCTTC
clone_size: .
j_call: TRBJ2-1
d_call: TRBD1
v_call: TRBV4-3
cdr3_length: 15

cdr3_aa: CASSYHSAETQYF
cdr3_nt: TGTGCCAGCAGTTACCATTCGGCGGAGACCCAGTACTTC
clone_size: few
j_call: TRBJ2-5
d_call: .
v_call: TRBV6-5
cdr3_length: 13

cdr3_aa: CASSLIGQGPRVGAFF
cdr3_nt: TGTGCCAGCAGCTTAATAGGTCAGGGCCCCAGGGTGGGAGCTTTCTTT
clone_size: few
j_call: TRBJ1-1
d_call: .
v_call: TRBV7-8
cdr3_length: 16

cdr3_aa: CASRRVPAEKLFF
cdr3_nt: TGTGCCAGCAGGCGGGTTCCGGCTGAAAAACTGTTTTTT
clone_size: .
j_call: TRBJ1-4
d_call: .
v_call: TRBV6-6
cdr3_length: 13

cdr3_aa: CASRGYVDEQFF
cdr3_nt: TGTGCCAGCAGGGGATACGTAGATGAGCAGTTCTTC
clone_size: .
j_call: TRBJ2-1
d_call: .
v_call: TRBV6-1
cdr3_length: 12

cdr3_aa: CASSLAYRGGTNTGELFF
cdr3_nt: TGTGCCAGCAGCTTAGCGTATCGGGGGGGAACCAACACCGGGGAGCTGTTTTTT
clone_size: .
j_call: TRBJ2-2
d_call: TRBD2
v_call: TRBV7-9
cdr3_length: 18

cdr3_aa: CSAMVAAKPSYNSPLHF
cdr3_nt: TGCAGTGCTATGGTGGCAGCGAAACCCTCCTATAATTCACCCCTCCACTTT
clone_size: .
j_call: TRBJ1-6
d_call: .
v_call: TRBV20-1
cdr3_length: 17

cdr3_aa: CASSQAANTGELFF
cdr3_nt: TGCGCCAGCAGCCAAGCGGCGAACACCGGGGAGCTGTTTTTT
clone_size: .
j_call: TRBJ2-2
d_call: .
v_call: TRBV4-3
cdr3_length: 14

cdr3_aa: CSARGQGSYGYTF
cdr3_nt: TGCAGTGCTAGAGGGCAGGGGTCCTATGGCTACACCTTC
clone_size: few
j_call: TRBJ1-2
d_call: .
v_call: TRBV20-1
cdr3_length: 13

cdr3_aa: CASRGPRGTDTQYF
cdr3_nt: TGTGCCAGCAGGGGCCCAAGAGGCACAGATACGCAGTATTTT
clone_size: .
j_call: TRBJ2-3
d_call: .
v_call: TRBV12-3/TRBV12-4
cdr3_length: 14

cdr3_aa: CSARDQGRDYNEQFF
cdr3_nt: TGCAGTGCTAGAGATCAGGGGAGGGACTACAATGAGCAGTTCTTC
clone_size: .
j_call: TRBJ2-1
d_call: .
v_call: TRBV20-1
cdr3_length: 15

cdr3_aa: CASSRKSLPLEEQYF
cdr3_nt: TGTGCCAGCAGTCGGAAGTCACTCCCCTTGGAAGAGCAGTACTTC
clone_size: .
j_call: TRBJ2-7
d_call: .
v_call: TRBV6-2/TRBV6-3
cdr3_length: 15

cdr3_aa: CSATGAGEKLFF
cdr3_nt: TGCAGCGCGACAGGGGCAGGGGAAAAACTGTTTTTT
clone_size: .
j_call: TRBJ1-4
d_call: TRBD1
v_call: TRBV29-1
cdr3_length: 12

cdr3_aa: CASSLEGQGLFNSPLHF
cdr3_nt: TGTGCCAGCAGCTTAGAGGGGCAGGGCCTCTTTAATTCACCCCTCCACTTT
clone_size: few
j_call: TRBJ1-6
d_call: .
v_call: TRBV7-6
cdr3_length: 17

cdr3_aa: CASSVGGRGEEQYF
cdr3_nt: TGTGCCAGCAGCGTAGGTGGCAGGGGGGAAGAGCAGTACTTC
clone_size: few
j_call: TRBJ2-7
d_call: .
v_call: TRBV9
cdr3_length: 14

cdr3_aa: CASSDQRGGVAQYF
cdr3_nt: TGTGCCAGCAGTGACCAGCGGGGGGGCGTCGCCCAGTACTTC
clone_size: .
j_call: TRBJ2-5
d_call: TRBD2
v_call: TRBV25-1
cdr3_length: 14

cdr3_aa: CASSLLGETYEQYF
cdr3_nt: TGTGCCAGCAGTTTACTGGGGGAAACCTACGAGCAGTACTTC
clone_size: .
j_call: TRBJ2-7
d_call: .
v_call: TRBV27
cdr3_length: 14